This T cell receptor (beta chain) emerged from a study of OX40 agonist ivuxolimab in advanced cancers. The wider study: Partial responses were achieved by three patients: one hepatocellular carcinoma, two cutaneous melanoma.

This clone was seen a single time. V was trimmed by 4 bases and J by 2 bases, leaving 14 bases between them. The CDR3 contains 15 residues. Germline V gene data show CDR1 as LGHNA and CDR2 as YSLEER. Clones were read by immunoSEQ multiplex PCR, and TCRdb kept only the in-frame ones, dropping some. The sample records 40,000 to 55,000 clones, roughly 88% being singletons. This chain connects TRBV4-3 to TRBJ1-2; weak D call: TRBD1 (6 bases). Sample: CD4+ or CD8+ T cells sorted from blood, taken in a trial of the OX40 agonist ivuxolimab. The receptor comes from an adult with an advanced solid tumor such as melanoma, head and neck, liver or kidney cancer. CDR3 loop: CASSPGPGGNYGYTF. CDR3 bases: TGCGCCAGCAGCCCCGGGCCCGGGGGCAACTATGGCTACACCTTC.